This is a list of T cell receptor beta chains from one sample in a study of OX40 agonist ivuxolimab in advanced cancers. Assay: immunoSEQ multiplex PCR; the TCRdb copy retains only in-frame clones and omits some. This table holds about 95,000 clones, approximately 86% found once. Source: CD4+ or CD8+ T cells sorted from blood, taken in a trial of the OX40 agonist ivuxolimab. These receptors all come from an adult with an advanced solid tumor such as melanoma, head and neck, liver or kidney cancer. Each CDR3 is given with its conserved first and last residue.

v_call	j_call	cdr3_aa
TRBV6-6	TRBJ2-1	CASSYGRAGAGNEQFF
TRBV5-4	TRBJ1-2	CASSLTGVGGYTF
TRBV28	TRBJ2-5	CASLAGGLRETQYF
TRBV18	TRBJ1-1	CASSPETGSNTEAFF
TRBV21-1	TRBJ2-5	CASSKIGTLAGVQETQYF
TRBV7-9	TRBJ1-2	CASSLSDGGYTF
TRBV2	TRBJ2-5	CASSTPPGTSGETQYF
TRBV5-1	TRBJ1-4	CASSLVGQGSNEKLFF
TRBV15	TRBJ1-3	CATSRDYSHSGNTIYF
TRBV28	TRBJ1-1	CASRGQGGTEAFF
TRBV19	TRBJ2-2	CASGSRDRTGELFF
TRBV7-9	TRBJ2-2	CASSLGANTGELFF
TRBV5-1	TRBJ2-2	CASSEQGNTGELFF
TRBV5-4	TRBJ2-1	CASSLWGAFDNEQFF
TRBV18	TRBJ1-1	CASSQGQGAVNTEAFF
TRBV19	TRBJ1-1	CASSILADTEAFF